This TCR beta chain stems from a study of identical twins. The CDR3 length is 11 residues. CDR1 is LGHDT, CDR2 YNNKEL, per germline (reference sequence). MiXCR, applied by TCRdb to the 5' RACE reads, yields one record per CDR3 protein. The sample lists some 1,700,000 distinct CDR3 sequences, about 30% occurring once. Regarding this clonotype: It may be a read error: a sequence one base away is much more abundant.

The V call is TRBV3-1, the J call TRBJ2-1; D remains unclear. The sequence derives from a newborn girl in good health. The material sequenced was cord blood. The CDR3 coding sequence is TGTGCCGGCAGCAGAGCCAATGAGCAGTTCTTC. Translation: CAGSRANEQFF.